This note documents a single T cell receptor beta chain sequence. The antigen remains undetermined. Other DNA sequences within the sample encode an identical CDR3. These data originate in a study of shared clonotypes between healthy human individuals. The wider study: Each donor had three CD4 naive, three CD4 memory, two CD8 naive and one CD8 memory plate. Study-level results: It was observed that 5% to 6% of naive CD4 clonotypes were shared across a handful of donors.

The CDR3 length is 14 residues. CDR1 is MGHRA, CDR2 YSYEKL, per germline. The V and J ends lost 0 bases and 3 bases, in that order; junction bases with no gene match: 2. CD45RO-negative, CCR7-positively selected cells formed the naive CD8 fraction, excluding terminally differentiated effector memory CD45RA+ cells. Across several immunoSEQ plates, the genomic DNA of each subset was split evenly. TCRdb's table, derived via immunoSEQ multiplex PCR, lists solely in-frame clones and lacks some. Here the sample spans around 2,000,000 clones, approximately 94% being singletons. The clonotype originates from a man between 18 and 35 years old in good health. Sequenced input: naive CD8+ T cells sorted from blood. The gene calls are TRBV4-1 and TRBJ2-7; 7 positions match TRBD1. Here the CDR3 DNA reads TGCGCCAGCAGCCAAGAGGCAGGGGGCTACGAGCAGTACTTC. Translating gives CASSQEAGGYEQYF.